A single sample is the source of the 25 T cell receptor beta chains below, sequenced in a study of cytomegalovirus exposure and HLA in healthy donors. A multiplex PCR was run with 60 Vbeta primers and 13 Jbeta primers. TCRdb's copy holds only in-frame clones and misses some; the assay was immunoSEQ multiplex PCR. The sample gives some 120,000 clones, 75% to 85% of which show up once; 3% to 4% is in the top ten. Sample: PBMCs. The origin of the receptors is a male donor in good health and CMV-seronegative.

The chain is built from TRBV5-1 and TRBJ1-1; D is ambiguous. Germline V lookup: CDR1 SGHRS, CDR2 YFSETQ. This CDR3 region has 14 residues. Trimming pared 4 bases from V and 1 base from J, leaving 11 bases between. CDR3 in amino acids: CASSPRAGNTEAFF. In DNA form, the CDR3 reads TGCGCCAGCAGCCCCCGAGCAGGGAACACTGAAGCTTTCTTT.

The chain links TRBV30 to TRBJ2-3, with TRBD2 matching over 10 bases. The CDR3 spans 14 residues. The trim removed 1 base at V and 5 bases at J, leaving 3 bases unmatched. Germline lookup yields CDR1 GTSNPN and CDR2 SVGIG (reference sequence). CDR3 nucleotide sequence: TGTGCCTGGAGTGATAGCGGGAGGTTAGATACGCAGTATTTT. Protein: CAWSDSGRLDTQYF. Full variable domain (rest looked up from reference TRBV30 and TRBJ2-3): SQTIHQWPATLVQPVGSPLSLECTVEGTSNPNLYWYRQAAGRGLQLLFYSVGIGQISSEVPQNLSASRPQDRQFILSSKKLLLSDSGFYLCAWSDSGRLDTQYFGPGTRLTVL.

The chain combines TRBV5-1 with TRBJ2-7; 7 bases map to TRBD1. The junction had 5 bases not matched to a gene; V was cut back by 0 bases and J by 5 bases. This CDR3 comprises 14 residues. The germline CDR1 and CDR2 sequences are SGHRS and YFSETQ. The CDR3 bases are TGCGCCAGCAGCTTGGTCCAGGGGGTCCACGAGCAGTACTTC. Translation: CASSLVQGVHEQYF.

This chain connects TRBV7-8 to TRBJ2-1; tentative D call: TRBD2 (5 bases). The CDR3 has 13 residues. Trimming stripped 5 bases from V and 8 bases from J, with 13 bases between. CDR1 SGHVS and CDR2 FQNEAQ come from the germline V gene. CDR3 sequence reads: CASSLDRGDEQFF. The CDR3, as DNA: TGTGCCAGCAGCCTCGACCGGGGTGATGAGCAGTTCTTC.

V and J are TRBV5-6 and TRBJ2-2; D is undetermined. CDR1 is SGHDT, CDR2 YYEEEE, per germline. CDR3 size: 13 residues. V was trimmed by 2 bases and J by 6 bases, leaving 8 bases between them. The CDR3: CASSLTLAGELFF. The CDR3 DNA is TGTGCCAGCAGCTTAACATTGGCCGGGGAGCTGTTTTTT.

This clone showed up just once. This chain connects TRBV6-5 to TRBJ2-1, with TRBD2 identical over 8 bases. This CDR3 has 13 amino acids. In germline, CDR1 is MNHEY, CDR2 SVGAGI. J lost 4 bases, V lost 7 bases, and 3 bases had no gene match. CDR3 sequence reads: CASTGTSYNEQFF. The CDR3 DNA reads as TGTGCCAGCACCGGGACTAGTTACAATGAGCAGTTCTTC.

This chain uses TRBV11-2 with TRBJ2-2; D unresolved. Germline CDR1 is SGHAT and CDR2 is FQNNGV. The CDR3 contains 14 residues. Trimming took off 5 bases at V and 9 bases at J, with 16 bases between the two ends. The CDR3 DNA follows: TGTGCCAGCAGCAGTCGACTTGTGGGTTGGGAGCTGTTTTTT. This encodes CASSSRLVGWELFF.

The table lists this clone with a count of one. The chain recombines TRBV9 with TRBJ1-2, with unresolved D. Germline CDR1 and CDR2: SGDLS and YYNGEE. Trimming took 4 bases from V and 0 from J, leaving 13 bases between them. This CDR3 region has 15 residues. CDR3 nucleotide sequence: TGTGCCAGCAGCCCCCAGGCCTTAACTAACTATGGCTACACCTTC. It translates to CASSPQALTNYGYTF.

The chain is built from TRBV2 and TRBJ2-5, with 9 bases that match TRBD2. CDR1 SNHLY and CDR2 FYNNEI come from the germline V gene. The V and J ends lost 2 bases and 5 bases, in that order; junction bases with no gene match: 3. The CDR3 is 14 amino acids. The chain's CDR3 is CASSELAGYETQYF. In DNA form, the CDR3 reads TGTGCCAGCAGTGAACTAGCGGGGTATGAGACCCAGTACTTC.

The chain carries TRBV29-1 and TRBJ2-3; perhaps TRBD2 as D (6 bases). The V and J ends lost 4 bases and 4 bases respectively, with 15 bases between them. CDR1 SQVTM and CDR2 ANQGSEA come from the germline V gene. This CDR3 is built from 14 residues. The CDR3 DNA reads as TGCAGCGTTGGGCGGGGCGGGAAGGCAGATACGCAGTATTTT. It encodes CSVGRGGKADTQYF.

This chain uses TRBV29-1 with TRBJ2-7; no clear D. Germline V gene lookup returns CDR1 SQVTM and CDR2 ANQGSEA. The CDR3 contains 12 residues. The V and J ends lost 3 bases and 3 bases respectively, with 9 bases between them. The CDR3 sequence is CSVEPNSYEQYF. CDR3 nucleotide sequence: TGCAGCGTTGAGCCCAACAGCTACGAGCAGTACTTC.

The rearrangement links TRBV30 to TRBJ1-4; TRBD1 might be the D (6 bases). Germline CDR1 GTSNPN, CDR2 SVGIG (reference sequence). The CDR3 totals 14 residues. Trimming took off 3 bases at V and 5 bases at J, with 13 bases between the two ends. CDR3 nucleotides: TGTGCCTGGAGCCAAGGGGGTTCGAATGAAAAACTGTTTTTT. Its translation is CAWSQGGSNEKLFF. The full variable domain, its missing parts supplied by reference TRBV30 and TRBJ1-4, is SQTIHQWPATLVQPVGSPLSLECTVEGTSNPNLYWYRQAAGRGLQLLFYSVGIGQISSEVPQNLSASRPQDRQFILSSKKLLLSDSGFYLCAWSQGGSNEKLFFGSGTQLSVL.

This clone has a single count. The rearrangement joins TRBV4-3 to TRBJ2-2, with a possible D match to TRBD1 (5 bases). The V and J ends lost 1 base and 4 bases respectively, with 10 bases between them. This CDR3 spans 15 amino acids. Germline assignment: CDR1 LGHNA and CDR2 YSLEER. The CDR3 reads CASSQVDRSTGELFF. The CDR3 nucleotides read TGCGCCAGCAGCCAAGTAGACAGATCCACCGGGGAGCTGTTTTTT.

The CDR3 coding sequence is TGTGCCAGCAGTTTATGGGCAGGACAGAATTCACCCCTCCACTTT. Its protein is CASSLWAGQNSPLHF. This chain uses TRBV27 with TRBJ1-6; a weak D match, TRBD1 (6 bases). CDR1 is MNHEY, CDR2 SMNVEV, per germline (reference sequence). The CDR3 has 15 residues. V was trimmed by 1 base and J by 7 bases, leaving 11 bases between them.

The chain couples TRBV9 to TRBJ1-1; D unresolved. The germline V gene has CDR1 SGDLS and CDR2 YYNGEE. The CDR3 is 14 amino acids. V dropped 4 bases and J dropped 4 bases, with 14 bases sitting between them. The CDR3 protein is CASSRIFGSTEAFF. The CDR3 DNA is TGTGCCAGCAGCCGAATTTTCGGGAGCACTGAAGCTTTCTTT.

The chain couples TRBV9 to TRBJ1-4; D unresolved. Germline V gives CDR1 SGDLS, CDR2 YYNGEE. The CDR3 is made up of 13 amino acids. V lost 4 bases to trimming and J lost 5 bases, with 9 bases between them. The CDR3 protein is CASSRTDNEKLFF. The CDR3 DNA reads as TGTGCCAGCAGCCGAACAGACAATGAAAAACTGTTTTTT.

The chain employs TRBV14 and TRBJ2-1; D possibly corresponds to TRBD2 (6 bases). Germline CDR1 SGHDN, CDR2 FVKESK. V was cut by 0 bases and J by 6 bases, with 15 bases left in between. The length of the CDR3 is 16 residues. The CDR3, as DNA: TGTGCCAGCAGCCAAGATCCGGGGGTAAAGATCAATGAGCAGTTCTTC. It encodes CASSQDPGVKINEQFF.

The chain combines TRBV5-4 with TRBJ2-6, with D perhaps TRBD2 (5 bases). The CDR3 has 17 amino acids. Germline V gives CDR1 SGHNT, CDR2 YYREEE (reference sequence). Trimming shortened V by 3 bases and J by 15 bases, and 28 bases separated the two germline ends. The CDR3 loop reads CASSSRNTRGYNWGLTF. In DNA, the CDR3 is TGTGCCAGCAGCTCCAGAAACACCCGGGGTTATAACTGGGGCCTGACTTTC.

J is TRBJ2-3 and V is TRBV6-1; D might be TRBD2 (5 bases). Germline lookup yields CDR1 MNHNS and CDR2 SASEGT. The CDR3 spans 14 residues. Trimming removed 3 bases from V and 2 bases from J, with 9 bases in between. CDR3 protein: CASSDPGITDTQYF. The CDR3 nucleotides are TGTGCCAGCAGTGACCCGGGGATCACAGATACGCAGTATTTT.

The chain has TRBV5-1 and TRBJ2-6, with D perhaps matching TRBD1 (6 bases). V was clipped by 2 bases and J by 2 bases, with 17 bases between them. Germline values: CDR1 SGHRS, CDR2 YFSETQ. CDR3 length: 18 residues. In nucleotides, the CDR3 is TGCGCCAGCAGCTTTGGGCAAACAGGGAGAGCTGGGGCCAACGTCCTGACTTTC. This sequence encodes CASSFGQTGRAGANVLTF.

V gene TRBV10-3 combines with J gene TRBJ2-1, with D perhaps TRBD1 (6 bases). Germline CDR1 and CDR2: ENHRY and SYGVKD. Deletions cut 6 bases from V and 4 bases from J, with 25 bases between. The CDR3 covers 18 residues. This chain's CDR3 is CAISNPSGHGLGYNEQFF. The CDR3 coding sequence is TGTGCCATCAGCAACCCGTCGGGACACGGATTGGGGTACAATGAGCAGTTCTTC.

This clone has just a few counts. The chain recombines TRBV5-1 with TRBJ2-1, with D possibly matching TRBD2 (5 bases). V was trimmed by 7 bases and J by 2 bases, leaving 10 bases between them. Germline CDR1 is SGHRS and CDR2 is YFSETQ. This CDR3 has 13 residues. The CDR3 sequence: CASRLGAYNEQFF. CDR3 sequence (DNA): TGCGCCAGCCGACTCGGGGCCTACAATGAGCAGTTCTTC.

This sequence joins TRBV6-6 and TRBJ2-7, with 9 bases identical to TRBD2. Per the germline V gene, CDR1 is MNHNY and CDR2 is SVGAGI (reference sequence). Germline trimming cut 0 bases from V and 4 bases from J; bases unmatched to any gene: 4. There are 15 residues in the CDR3. The CDR3 is CASSYSSSGKYEQYF. The CDR3 nucleotides are TGTGCCAGCAGTTACTCGTCTAGCGGGAAATACGAGCAGTACTTC.

V and J are TRBV5-1 and TRBJ1-2; D is perhaps TRBD1 (6 bases). Germline loops: CDR1 SGHRS, CDR2 YFSETQ. This CDR3 is built from 13 residues. Trimming pared 0 bases from V and 6 bases from J, leaving 9 bases between. The CDR3 region is CASSLASGDGYTF. The DNA for the CDR3 is TGCGCCAGCAGCTTGGCCTCAGGGGATGGCTACACCTTC.

The V and J genes are TRBV6-5 and TRBJ2-5; the D is unclear. The J call is uncertain, as TRBJ2-7 better fits the DNA end. Germline CDR1 is MNHEY and CDR2 is SVGAGI. This CDR3 is built from 13 residues. This chain's CDR3 is CASGDLSSYEQYF. As DNA, the CDR3 is TGTGCCAGCGGAGACTTAAGCTCCTACGAGCAGTACTTC.